The present T cell receptor beta chain was sequenced within a study of identical twins. TCRdb reanalysed the 5' RACE reads using MiXCR and keeps one entry per CDR3 protein. The profile covers hundreds of thousands of distinct CDR3 sequences, with approximately 22% appearing a single time and more than 4% taken by the ten largest. This clonotype turned up a few times. This CDR3 is built from 16 residues. Germline values: CDR1 DFQATT, CDR2 SNEGSKA (reference sequence). The junction had 11 bases not matched to a gene; V was cut back by 0 bases and J by 4 bases. In addition, the sample was reused for a study of T cells expressing NK-cell markers. That study reports: Underlying the TCR beta repertoires were sorted CD3+CD56+NKG2C+, CD3+CD56+NKG2C- and CD3+CD56-NKG2C+ T cells. Just one sequenced donor of eight was HCMV-seronegative, while seven were seropositive.

This sequence joins TRBV20-1 and TRBJ1-1, with 7 positions matching TRBD1. This clonotype was obtained from a young woman in good health. Sequenced: PBMCs. DNA of the CDR3: TGCAGTGCTAGAGATTTACAGGGGAAGTATGGCACTGAAGCTTTCTTT. Encoded protein: CSARDLQGKYGTEAFF.